The 18 T cell receptor beta chains below come from one sample, sequenced in a study of Graves' ophthalmopathy and Graves' hyperthyroidism. RNA transcripts yielded amplified TCR beta CDR3 regions. Second-round multiplex PCR came after first-round RT-PCR with HTBI primers. TCRdb used MiXCR to reprocess the multiplex PCR reads, holding one entry per CDR3 protein. The sample includes around 470,000 distinct CDR3 sequences, approximately 15% of them seen just once. Sequencing used blood. The receptors were gathered from a woman aged 25 to 39 with Graves' ophthalmopathy.

For this clonotype: As the CDR3 is not closed by the conserved phenylalanine or tryptophan, this likely results from a read error. The DNA is left out, because the CDR3 cannot be placed on it with certainty; the CDR3 is given as TCRdb lists it. J is TRBJ2-5 and V is TRBV6-2 or TRBV6-3. Termini included, the CDR3 measures 13 amino acids. CDR1 and CDR2 from the germline V gene are MNHEY and SVGEGT. The CDR3: CASRNSDQETQDY.

This clonotype was detected only a few times. The genes are TRBV7-4 and TRBJ2-6; no clear D gene. The germline gives CDR1 SGHVT, CDR2 SQSDAQ. The CDR3 extends over 21 amino acids. The V end was cut by 4 bases, the J end by 1 base, with 26 bases between. As DNA, the CDR3 is TGTGCCAGCAGCTCCTTTCTACCCCTCAAGGCCAAGGGATCTGGGGCCAACGTCCTGACTTTC. This encodes CASSSFLPLKAKGSGANVLTF.

The table lists this clonotype with a few counts. The chain employs TRBV30 and TRBJ2-7; TRBD1 is a possible D gene (7 bases). The V and J ends lost 3 bases and 5 bases respectively, with 23 bases between them. The germline gives CDR1 GTSNPN, CDR2 SVGIG (reference sequence). The CDR3 loop spans 16 amino acids. DNA of the CDR3: TGTGCCTGGAGCAATCCCAGGAGGGGGCGAGGCCACGAGCAGTACTTC. Protein sequence: CAWSNPRRGRGHEQYF.

This clonotype was detected many times. This rearrangement joins TRBV5-1 to TRBJ1-2; D remains ambiguous. The germline gives CDR1 SGHRS, CDR2 YFSETQ. The CDR3 sequence is 13 residues long. V gave up 4 bases and J gave up 8 bases, with 15 bases separating them. DNA for the CDR3: TGCGCCAGCAGCCTCGGGTCTTTGAAGGGCTACACCTTC. It yields the protein CASSLGSLKGYTF.

This sequence joins TRBV3-1 and TRBJ2-7; D is uncertain. The germline V and J ends were trimmed by 0 bases and 0 bases, with 12 bases remaining between them. Germline V gene lookup returns CDR1 LGHDT and CDR2 YNNKEL (reference sequence). This CDR3 spans 16 amino acids. CDR3 sequence: CASSQETGRLSYEQYF. The CDR3 DNA sequence: TGTGCCAGCAGCCAAGAAACTGGCAGGCTCTCCTACGAGCAGTACTTC.

CDR3 amino acids: CASSQGFRGPRNQPQHF. In DNA form, the CDR3 reads TGCGCCAGCAGCCAAGGTTTTAGGGGGCCGAGGAATCAGCCCCAGCATTTT. V gene TRBV4-1 combines with J gene TRBJ1-5, with 7 bases fitting TRBD1. After removal of 1 base from V and 4 bases from J, the junction contained 10 bases not matched to a gene. This CDR3 is 17 amino acids long. The germline V gene has CDR1 MGHRA and CDR2 YSYEKL.

This clonotype came up a few times. This sequence joins TRBV5-5 and TRBJ2-1, with D perhaps TRBD2 (6 bases). The V gene lost 0 bases and the J gene lost 8 bases, with 12 bases spanning the gap. Germline V gives CDR1 SGHKS, CDR2 YYEKEE (reference sequence). The CDR3 loop spans 14 amino acids. CDR3: CASSLGGTVDEQFF. CDR3 DNA sequence: TGTGCCAGCAGCTTGGGTGGGACTGTCGATGAGCAGTTCTTC. Combining the CDR3 with reference TRBV5-5 and TRBJ2-1 gives the whole variable domain DAGVTQSPTHLIKTRGQQVTLRCSPISGHKSVSWYQQVLGQGPQFIFQYYEKEERGRGNFPDRFSARQFPNYSSELNVNALLLGDSALYLCASSLGGTVDEQFFGPGTRLTVL.

The genes are TRBV30 and TRBJ2-7, with a weak D call TRBD1 (5 bases). CDR1 is GTSNPN and CDR2 is SVGIG in the germline V gene (reference sequence). The CDR3 has 14 amino acids. The V and J ends lost 2 bases and 0 bases respectively, with 11 bases between them. DNA of the CDR3: TGTGCCTGGAGTCACGGACAATTCTCCTACGAGCAGTACTTC. Amino acid sequence: CAWSHGQFSYEQYF. Full variable domain (missing parts from reference TRBV30 and TRBJ2-7): SQTIHQWPATLVQPVGSPLSLECTVEGTSNPNLYWYRQAAGRGLQLLFYSVGIGQISSEVPQNLSASRPQDRQFILSSKKLLLSDSGFYLCAWSHGQFSYEQYFGPGTRLTVT.

This clonotype was recorded at least ten times. The chain couples TRBV6-1 to TRBJ1-1; 9 bases match TRBD1. Germline trimming cut 5 bases from V and 1 base from J; bases unmatched to any gene: 8. The V gene's germline CDR1 is MNHNS and CDR2 SASEGT. CDR3 length: 16 amino acids. This CDR3 is CASSLGQGISNTEAFF. CDR3 nucleotide sequence: TGTGCCAGCAGTCTCGGACAGGGGATTTCGAACACTGAAGCTTTCTTT.

The table lists this clonotype with many counts. The rearrangement links TRBV30 to TRBJ2-7; TRBD2 agrees at 8 bases. V dropped 4 bases and J dropped 1; count of bases not matched to a gene: 9. This CDR3 is built from 15 residues. Germline V gene data show CDR1 as GTSNPN and CDR2 as SVGIG (reference sequence). CDR3 DNA: TGTGCCTGGATTTCCCTAGCGGGCATTTCCTACGAGCAGTACTTC. Translation: CAWISLAGISYEQYF.

This clonotype was seen at least ten times. V is TRBV13 and J is TRBJ2-7; perhaps TRBD2 as D (6 bases). Germline-derived CDR1 and CDR2 are PRHDT and FYEKMQ (reference sequence). The ends were cut back, 1 base at V and 4 bases at J, with 17 bases in the middle. This CDR3 spans 16 amino acids. The CDR3 here is CASSLVVSGEIYEQYF. CDR3 DNA: TGTGCCAGCAGCTTAGTTGTCTCGGGGGAGATATACGAGCAGTACTTC.

In this sample, this clonotype turned up a few times. The chain combines TRBV25-1 with TRBJ2-2; 7 nucleotides agree with TRBD2. Trimming at V came to 1 base and at J to 6 bases, leaving 5 bases not matched to a gene. This CDR3 region has 15 residues. Germline assignment: CDR1 MGHDK and CDR2 SYGVNS. The chain's CDR3 is CASSEWGGSAGELFF. CDR3 DNA sequence: TGTGCCAGCAGTGAATGGGGGGGGAGCGCCGGGGAGCTGTTTTTT.

This clonotype was picked up many times. V and J are TRBV27 and TRBJ2-5; the D call may be TRBD1 or TRBD2 (6 bases each). This CDR3 comprises 14 residues. Germline V CDR1 and CDR2: MNHEY, SMNVEV (reference sequence). The V gene lost 2 bases and the J gene lost 4 bases, with 11 bases spanning the gap. The CDR3 DNA reads as TGTGCCAGCAGTTTAAGGGGGGCTAGAGAGACCCAGTACTTC. It translates to CASSLRGARETQYF.

This clonotype was observed many times. The gene calls are TRBV11-2 and TRBJ1-2; 9 bases align to TRBD1. V lost 2 bases, J lost 8 bases, and 15 bases stayed unmatched. The CDR3 spans 17 residues. Germline CDR1 reads SGHAT; CDR2 reads FQNNGV. The CDR3 DNA reads TGTGCCAGCAGCTTAATCGGGCTCGGGACAGGGAAAGTCGGCTACACCTTC. Its protein is CASSLIGLGTGKVGYTF.

This clonotype came up many times. The junction does not match germline at one end; this may be a read error. The V call is TRBV7-2, the J call TRBJ1-2; no firm D call. Germline V CDR1 and CDR2: SGHTA, FQGNSA. This CDR3 has 16 amino acids. Here the CDR3 DNA reads TGTGCCAGCACCTTAACGACGGAACAGTCTAACTATGGCTACACCTTC. This gives the protein CASTLTTEQSNYGYTF.

The table lists this clonotype with many counts. This chain joins TRBV12-3 or TRBV12-4 and TRBJ1-1; 9 bases map to TRBD1. CDR3 length: 15 residues. Losses at the gene ends were 5 bases for V and 0 bases for J; bases not matched to a gene: 4. CDR3 residues: CASSVQGAMNTEAFF. The CDR3, as DNA: TGTGCCAGCAGTGTACAGGGGGCCATGAACACTGAAGCTTTCTTT.

This clonotype appeared a few times. The gene calls are TRBV20-1 and TRBJ1-2; 7 positions agree with TRBD1. The V segment lost 6 bases and the J segment 5 bases; nucleotides outside the gene matches: 9. The germline gives CDR1 DFQATT, CDR2 SNEGSKA (reference sequence). CDR3 length: 13 residues. The CDR3 DNA reads TGCAGTGCCTTGGGACAGACCGCATATGGCTACACCTTC. Translated: CSALGQTAYGYTF.

Turning to this clonotype: It is likely a read error, because the conserved phenylalanine at the end of the CDR3 is missing. The rearrangement joins TRBV6-5 to TRBJ1-2, with a possible D match to TRBD1 (5 bases). CDR3 length: 14 amino acids. V shed 4 bases and J shed 4 bases, with 13 bases lying between them. Germline CDR1 is MNHEY and CDR2 is SVGAGI. The DNA of the CDR3 is TGTGCCAGCAGTTCCACGGACAAGAGCTATGGCTACACCTAC. Protein sequence: CASSSTDKSYGYTY.